These 16 T cell receptor beta chains came from one sample sequenced in a study of OX40 agonist ivuxolimab in advanced cancers. Produced via immunoSEQ multiplex PCR; TCRdb's table is partial and in-frame only. Among approximately 61,000 clones listed, about 91% were seen once. The starting material was CD4+ or CD8+ T cells sorted from blood, obtained in a trial of the OX40 agonist ivuxolimab. The receptors were gathered from an adult with an advanced solid tumor such as melanoma, head and neck, liver or kidney cancer.

V and J are TRBV5-1 and TRBJ1-4; D is unresolved. The CDR3 spans 13 residues. CDR1 and CDR2 (germline): SGHRS, YFSETQ. Trimming took off 6 bases at V and 0 bases at J, with 6 bases between the two ends. CDR3 residues: CASKLTTNEKLFF. The CDR3 coding sequence is TGCGCCAGCAAACTAACAACTAATGAAAAACTGTTTTTT.

The J gene is TRBJ1-2, the V gene TRBV11-1; possible D gene TRBD1, 5 bases. Germline V gene data show CDR1 as SGHAT and CDR2 as FQDESV (reference sequence). The V end was cut by 5 bases, the J end by 4 bases, with 11 bases between. This CDR3 is 13 amino acids long. CDR3 protein: CASSVGASYGYTF. CDR3 sequence (DNA): TGTGCCAGCAGCGTCGGGGCCAGCTATGGCTACACCTTC. Looking up the rest from reference TRBV11-1 and TRBJ1-2 gives the full variable domain: EAEVAQSPRYKITEKSQAVAFWCDPISGHATLYWYRQILGQGPELLVQFQDESVVDDSQLPKDRFSAERLKGVDSTLKIQPAELGDSAMYLCASSVGASYGYTFGSGTRLTVV.

This sequence joins TRBV7-3 and TRBJ1-1; 11 bases are a match to TRBD1. From germline, CDR1 is SGHTA and CDR2 FQGTGA. The CDR3 has 15 residues. The V segment lost 5 bases and the J segment 5 bases; nucleotides outside the gene matches: 7. CDR3 nucleotides: TGTGCCAGCAGCACCGGACAGGGGGCTTTAACTGAAGCTTTCTTT. Amino acid sequence: CASSTGQGALTEAFF.

This sequence joins TRBV7-8 and TRBJ2-1; D is ambiguous. This CDR3 region has 12 residues. Germline values: CDR1 SGHVS, CDR2 FQNEAQ. Trimming removed 2 bases from V and 5 bases from J, with 4 bases in between. This CDR3 is CASSLRNNEQFF. CDR3 in DNA: TGTGCCAGCAGCTTAAGAAACAATGAGCAGTTCTTC.

The chain combines TRBV2 with TRBJ2-3; 11 positions agree with TRBD1. Germline lookup yields CDR1 SNHLY and CDR2 FYNNEI. V lost 7 bases and J lost 5; bases outside the gene matches: 8. The CDR3 totals 15 residues. The CDR3 DNA is TGTGCCAGCACAGGACAGGGGGCTACGTTAGATACGCAGTATTTT. It encodes CASTGQGATLDTQYF.

This chain connects TRBV9 to TRBJ1-2; D is unresolved. Trimming took off 7 bases at V and 1 base at J, with 5 bases between the two ends. Germline CDR1 is SGDLS and CDR2 is YYNGEE. The length of the CDR3 is 11 residues. The CDR3 sequence is CASGGNYGYTF. DNA for the CDR3: TGTGCCAGCGGTGGTAACTATGGCTACACCTTC.

The V gene is TRBV20-1, the J gene TRBJ1-1; D unresolved. The CDR3 is made up of 11 amino acids. Trimming took off 3 bases at V and 6 bases at J, with 8 bases between the two ends. Germline CDR1 reads DFQATT; CDR2 reads SNEGSKA (reference sequence). The CDR3 coding sequence is TGCAGTGCTAGTATTGGCGCTGAAGCTTTCTTT. Its protein product is CSASIGAEAFF.

This clone was seen a few times. This rearrangement joins TRBV6-5 to TRBJ1-5; a weak D match, TRBD1 (5 bases). With 4 bases removed from V and 7 bases from J, the gap between germline ends came to 11 bases. CDR3 size: 13 residues. CDR1 and CDR2 from the germline V gene are MNHEY and SVGAGI. The CDR3 DNA sequence: TGTGCCAGCAGTTGGGGCCCGAACCAGCCCCAGCATTTT. The encoded protein is CASSWGPNQPQHF.

This chain links TRBV7-8 with TRBJ2-3; D ambiguous. There are 14 residues in the CDR3. V was clipped by 5 bases and J by 1 base, with 10 bases between them. The germline gives CDR1 SGHVS, CDR2 FQNEAQ. CDR3 DNA: TGTGCCAGCAGCAAGGATTACCGCACAGATACGCAGTATTTT. Its translation: CASSKDYRTDTQYF.

This clone was detected once. This sequence joins TRBV30 and TRBJ1-2; possibly TRBD1 for D (6 bases). CDR3 size: 13 residues. CDR1 GTSNPN and CDR2 SVGIG come from the germline V gene (reference sequence). V shed 2 bases and J shed 7 bases, with 14 bases lying between them. CDR3 nucleotide sequence: TGTGCCTGGAGTAGGGGGGGCGCAGGTGGCTACACCTTC. This sequence encodes CAWSRGGAGGYTF.

The chain recombines TRBV6-5 with TRBJ1-5; TRBD1 might be the D (5 bases). CDR1 MNHEY and CDR2 SVGAGI come from the germline V gene. This CDR3 has 15 amino acids. V lost 6 bases to trimming and J lost 4 bases, with 16 bases between them. The CDR3 reads CASSQGLGANQPQHF. DNA for the CDR3: TGTGCCAGCAGCCAGGGTTTAGGGGCAAATCAGCCCCAGCATTTT.

This rearrangement joins TRBV7-9 to TRBJ2-7; no clear D. This CDR3 contains 12 residues. The germline CDR1 and CDR2 sequences are SEHNR and FQNEAQ (reference sequence). The V and J ends lost 3 bases and 6 bases respectively, with 9 bases between them. CDR3 residues: CASSFGRREQYF. The CDR3 bases are TGTGCCAGCAGCTTTGGGCGGCGCGAGCAGTACTTC.

The V gene is TRBV7-2, the J gene TRBJ1-1; no clear D gene. Germline V gives CDR1 SGHTA, CDR2 FQGNSA. The CDR3 runs to 15 residues. The V end was cut by 2 bases, the J end by 1 base, with 11 bases between. DNA of the CDR3: TGTGCCAGCAGCTTATACACAGCTCCGAACACTGAAGCTTTCTTT. It specifies CASSLYTAPNTEAFF.

This clone showed up just once. The chain couples TRBV14 to TRBJ2-1; TRBD2 matches 8 bases. Germline-derived CDR1 and CDR2 are SGHDN and FVKESK. There are 11 residues in the CDR3. The CDR3 DNA reads as TGTGCTAGCGGGATCTACAATGAGCAGTTCTTC. It yields the protein CASGIYNEQFF.

The V call is TRBV7-8, the J call TRBJ2-2; TRBD1 matches 8 bases. J was trimmed by 4 bases and V by 4 bases; bases with no gene match: 8. The CDR3 has 16 residues. Germline CDR1 is SGHVS and CDR2 is FQNEAQ. DNA of the CDR3: TGTGCCAGCAGCTGGCGGGACAGGTTAATCACCGGGGAGCTGTTTTTT. Encoded protein: CASSWRDRLITGELFF.

The chain recombines TRBV19 with TRBJ1-2, with 8 positions matching TRBD1. The length of the CDR3 is 13 residues. Trimming removed 7 bases from V and 8 bases from J; junction bases left unmatched: 9. Germline V gene sequence: CDR1 LNHDA, CDR2 SQIVND (reference sequence). CDR3 region: CASTSDRVYGYTF. As DNA, the CDR3 is TGTGCCAGTACCTCGGACAGGGTTTACGGCTACACCTTC.